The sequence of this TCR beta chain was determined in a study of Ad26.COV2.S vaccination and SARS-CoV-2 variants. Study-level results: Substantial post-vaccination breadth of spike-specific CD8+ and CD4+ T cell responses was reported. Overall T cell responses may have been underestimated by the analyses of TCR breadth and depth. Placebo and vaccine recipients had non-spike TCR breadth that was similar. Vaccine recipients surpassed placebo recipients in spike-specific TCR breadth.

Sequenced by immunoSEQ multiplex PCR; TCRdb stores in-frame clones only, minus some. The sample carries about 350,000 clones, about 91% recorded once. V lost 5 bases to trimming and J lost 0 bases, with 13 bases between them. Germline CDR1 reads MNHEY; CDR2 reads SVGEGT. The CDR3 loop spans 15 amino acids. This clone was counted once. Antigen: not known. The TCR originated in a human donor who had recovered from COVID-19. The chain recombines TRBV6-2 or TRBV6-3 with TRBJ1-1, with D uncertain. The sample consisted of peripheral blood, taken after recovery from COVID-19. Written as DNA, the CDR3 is TGTGCCAGCAGTAGAGCACGACGGGTGAACACTGAAGCTTTCTTT. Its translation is CASSRARRVNTEAFF.